The 30 T cell receptor beta chains reported below all come from one sample, sequenced in a study of metastatic and nonmetastatic thyroid tumors. Using MiXCR, TCRdb re-called clones from the PCR reads. The sample has about 21,000 clones; about 20% are singletons. Every patient underwent thyroid surgery untreated. Sequencing was carried out using adjacent normal tissue. All receptors derive from a female donor with papillary thyroid cancer or a benign thyroid nodule (not recorded which). Some clones in this sample may be carry-over from other donors' samples.

This clone was picked up a small number of times. The chain has TRBV6-2 or TRBV6-3 and TRBJ1-6; TRBD1 might be the D (5 bases). The germline V and J ends were trimmed by 6 bases and 10 bases, with 22 bases remaining between them. There are 16 residues in the CDR3. Per the germline V gene, CDR1 is MNHEY and CDR2 is SVGEGT. The CDR3 sequence is CASRTSLLGGKSPLHF. CDR3 DNA: TGTGCCAGCAGAACAAGTCTCCTGGGGGGGAAATCACCCCTCCACTTT.

J is TRBJ2-5 and V is TRBV28; the D gene is possibly TRBD2 (5 bases). This CDR3 has 15 residues. The germline V gene has CDR1 MDHEN and CDR2 SYDVKM. V was cut by 6 bases and J by 2 bases, with 16 bases left in between. The CDR3 region has the DNA TGTGCCAGCAGCACCCAAGGAGGAATACAAGAGACCCAGTACTTC. Translating gives CASSTQGGIQETQYF. Variable domain in full (rest from reference TRBV28 and TRBJ2-5): DVKVTQSSRYLVKRTGEKVFLECVQDMDHENMFWYRQDPGLGLRLIYFSYDVKMKEKGDIPEGYSVSREKKERFSLILESASTNQTSMYLCASSTQGGIQETQYFGPGTRLLVL.

This clone has a count of ten or more. This rearrangement joins TRBV10-3 to TRBJ2-3; no firm D call. Germline lookup yields CDR1 ENHRY and CDR2 SYGVKD. This CDR3 spans 14 amino acids. V lost 6 bases and J lost 2, with 12 bases in between. The CDR3 reads CAISSATNTDTQYF. The CDR3 nucleotides read TGTGCCATCAGCTCGGCGACAAACACAGATACGCAGTATTTT.

To note about this clone: An end of the junction differs from the germline gene, which may be a read error. This chain joins TRBV15 and TRBJ2-2; D perhaps matches TRBD2 (6 bases). CDR1 LNHNV and CDR2 YYDKDF come from the germline V gene (reference sequence). The CDR3 length is 16 residues. The CDR3 DNA reads TGTGCCACCCGCGGCTGGGGTGAGGGCCTCGGCGGGGTGCTGTTTTTT. Protein product: CATRGWGEGLGGVLFF.

The chain employs TRBV27 and TRBJ2-7; D is possibly TRBD1 or TRBD2 (5 bases each). From germline, CDR1 is MNHEY and CDR2 SMNVEV (reference sequence). The CDR3 length is 14 residues. V lost 8 bases and J lost 2, with 16 bases in between. The CDR3 coding sequence is TGTGCCAGCTCCAGGGCGAGGGTTACCTACGAGCAGTACTTC. This encodes CASSRARVTYEQYF.

The chain combines TRBV6-1 with TRBJ1-2; a possible D gene is TRBD1 (6 bases). The CDR3 contains 13 residues. Germline V lookup: CDR1 MNHNS, CDR2 SASEGT. V was cut by 6 bases and J by 4 bases, with 12 bases left in between. The CDR3 DNA reads TGTGCCAGCAGAGATCGGGGGCCCTATGGCTACACCTTC. It is translated as CASRDRGPYGYTF.

This clone is classed as medium-sized. This chain links TRBV30 with TRBJ1-6; 12 positions match TRBD1. This CDR3 region has 17 residues. CDR1 GTSNPN and CDR2 SVGIG come from the germline V gene (reference sequence). The ends lost 3 bases at V and 3 bases at J; junction bases unmatched: 6. This chain's CDR3 is CAWRGTGGRNYNSPLHF. The CDR3 DNA reads as TGTGCCTGGAGGGGGACAGGGGGCCGGAACTATAATTCACCCCTCCACTTT.

This clone was seen more than once but under ten times. This chain joins TRBV28 and TRBJ2-7; possibly TRBD1 for D (6 bases). CDR3 length equals 13 residues. Germline lookup yields CDR1 MDHEN and CDR2 SYDVKM. Deletions cut 7 bases from V and 1 base from J, with 11 bases between. The CDR3 is CASNPTGSYEQYF. The CDR3 DNA is TGTGCCAGCAACCCGACAGGATCCTACGAGCAGTACTTC.

About this clone: At one end, the junction sequence differs from germline, possibly due to a read error. The J gene is TRBJ2-7, the V gene TRBV3-1; D possibly matches TRBD1 or TRBD2 (5 bases each). CDR1 LGHDT and CDR2 YNNKEL come from the germline V gene (reference sequence). CDR3 size: 14 residues. The CDR3 region is CASGQEVQGREQYF. The CDR3, as DNA: TGTGCCAGCGGCCAAGAAGTCCAGGGACGGGAGCAGTACTTC.

Worth noting for this clone: The sample contains more than one DNA sequence encoding this CDR3. V is TRBV11-3 and J is TRBJ2-7; 7 nucleotides agree with TRBD1. Germline CDR1 and CDR2: SGHNT and YENEEA. The CDR3 is 15 residues long. Trimming removed 5 bases from V and 7 bases from J; junction bases left unmatched: 14. The CDR3 is CASSARTGPSYEQYF. The CDR3 region has the DNA TGTGCCAGCAGCGCCCGGACAGGTCCTAGCTATGAGCAGTACTTC. The whole variable domain, filled in from reference TRBV11-3 and TRBJ2-7, reads EAGVVQSPRYKIIEKKQPVAFWCNPISGHNTLYWYLQNLGQGPELLIRYENEEAVDDSQLPKDRFSAERLKGVDSTLKIQPAELGDSAVYLCASSARTGPSYEQYFGPGTRLTVT.

The chain employs TRBV4-3 and TRBJ2-1; 8 bases agree with TRBD2. Per germline, CDR1 LGHNA and CDR2 YSLEER. The CDR3 covers 18 residues. V gave up 0 bases and J gave up 0 bases; unmatched junction bases: 7. CDR3 amino acids: CASSQDGNSGDSYNEQFF. The CDR3 DNA reads as TGCGCCAGCAGCCAAGACGGGAATAGCGGGGACTCCTACAATGAGCAGTTCTTC.

Points on this clone: Germline and junction disagree at one end, which may indicate a read error. The CDR3 spells CASSHRCRVSGNNGYTF. CDR3 DNA: TGTGCCAGCAGTCACCGATGCCGGGTCAGCGGTAACAATGGCTACACCTTC. The gene calls are TRBV6-2 or TRBV6-3 and TRBJ1-2; the D is unclear. Germline-derived CDR1 and CDR2 are MNHEY and SVGEGT. This CDR3 contains 17 residues.

This clone appeared a few times. The gene calls are TRBV6-1 and TRBJ1-2; 10 positions agree with TRBD1. After removal of 7 bases from V and 4 bases from J, the junction contained 6 bases not matched to a gene. Germline V gives CDR1 MNHNS, CDR2 SASEGT. This CDR3 has 14 residues. The CDR3, as DNA: TGTGCCAGCACCTCGACAGGGGGCTCCTATGGCTACACCTTC. Its translation: CASTSTGGSYGYTF.

This clone was seen more than once but under ten times. The J gene is TRBJ1-3, the V gene TRBV19, with D unclear. Trimming pared 4 bases from V and 0 bases from J, leaving 16 bases between. Germline V gene sequence: CDR1 LNHDA, CDR2 SQIVND (reference sequence). The CDR3 is made up of 17 amino acids. CDR3 DNA sequence: TGTGCCAGTAGTAGGACCCCTCAACCTGCCTCTGGAAACACCATATATTTT. It yields the protein CASSRTPQPASGNTIYF.

Turning to this clone: Being one base from a much bigger clone, this may be a read error. V gene TRBV14 combines with J gene TRBJ2-3, with unresolved D. The germline gives CDR1 SGHDN, CDR2 FVKESK. This CDR3 spans 13 amino acids. CDR3 in amino acids: CASSQVGTDTEYF. CDR3 nucleotide sequence: TGCGCCAGCAGCCAAGTTGGCACAGATACGGAGTATTTT.

This clone was seen more than once but under ten times. The chain joins TRBV28 to TRBJ2-7, with 13 bases aligning to TRBD2. This CDR3 has 16 residues. Germline V CDR1 and CDR2: MDHEN, SYDVKM. Germline trimming cut 5 bases from V and 9 bases from J; bases unmatched to any gene: 13. This CDR3 is CASSTARLAGGEGQYF. The CDR3, as DNA: TGTGCCAGCAGTACCGCCCGACTAGCGGGAGGCGAAGGGCAGTACTTC.

This clone was picked up many times. The gene calls are TRBV13 and TRBJ2-5, with D tentatively TRBD2 (5 bases). Germline loops: CDR1 PRHDT, CDR2 FYEKMQ (reference sequence). CDR3 length equals 14 residues. V was clipped by 5 bases and J by 7 bases, with 17 bases between them. The CDR3 nucleotides read TGTGCCAGCAGCCCCCCCGCCGGTGGAGGGACCCAGTACTTC. Encoded protein: CASSPPAGGGTQYF.

This chain joins TRBV20-1 and TRBJ2-2; D is possibly TRBD2 (6 bases). Germline V gene lookup returns CDR1 DFQATT and CDR2 SNEGSKA (reference sequence). The length of the CDR3 is 16 residues. V lost 3 bases to trimming and J lost 5 bases, with 19 bases between them. The CDR3 region has the DNA TGCAGTGCTAGGAAAACAGGCTTGGGGGGTACCGGGGAGCTGTTTTTT. Encoded protein: CSARKTGLGGTGELFF.

This clone was detected a few times. The sample carries other DNA sequences with the same CDR3. This chain uses TRBV27 with TRBJ2-7; D unclear. V lost 11 bases to trimming and J lost 0 bases, with 29 bases between them. Germline lookup yields CDR1 MNHEY and CDR2 SMNVEV (reference sequence). CDR3 length: 18 amino acids. The CDR3 is CAGTKGVRVEGGSYEQYF. The CDR3 DNA follows: TGTGCCGGTACCAAAGGAGTTCGTGTGGAAGGCGGCTCCTACGAGCAGTACTTC.

This chain links TRBV11-2 with TRBJ2-1; 10 nucleotides align to TRBD1. Germline V gives CDR1 SGHAT, CDR2 FQNNGV. V gave up 4 bases and J gave up 9 bases; unmatched junction bases: 12. CDR3 length: 16 residues. CDR3 DNA: TGTGCCAGCAGCTCAGAGCCGGGACAGGGGCTCGGTGAGCAGTTCTTC. Residues: CASSSEPGQGLGEQFF.

Remarks on this clone: Since the CDR3 does not end with the conserved phenylalanine or tryptophan, this likely comes from a read error. The chain combines TRBV4-3 with TRBJ1-2; D is ambiguous. Germline CDR1 and CDR2: LGHNA and YSLEER. The V end lost 3 bases, the J end lost 6 bases, and 11 bases lay between the germline ends. The CDR3 has 13 residues. The CDR3 reads CASSHVYGDGYTL. The DNA for the CDR3 is TGCGCCAGCAGCCATGTTTACGGAGATGGCTACACCTTA.

About this clone itself: One end of the junction fails to match germline, which may point to a read error. The V call is TRBV7-3, the J call TRBJ1-6; 8 bases line up with TRBD1. This CDR3 has 15 amino acids. CDR1 and CDR2 (germline): SGHTA, FQGTGA. The CDR3 loop reads CASGLQGAGNSPLHF. In DNA form, the CDR3 reads TGTGCCAGCGGCTTGCAGGGGGCGGGTAATTCACCCCTCCACTTT. The full variable domain, in which reference TRBV7-3 and TRBJ1-6 provide the parts outside the CDR3, is GAGVSQTPSNKVTEKGKYVELRCDPISGHTALYWYRQSLGQGPEFLIYFQGTGAADDSGLPNDRFFAVRPEGSVSTLKIQRTERGDSAVYLCASGLQGAGNSPLHFGNGTRLTVT.

This clone was counted at least ten times. The chain combines TRBV3-1 with TRBJ1-1; 12 nucleotides match TRBD1. The CDR3 has 16 amino acids. V trimming: 4 bases; J trimming: 5 bases; junction bases outside the gene matches: 8. Germline CDR1 is LGHDT and CDR2 is YNNKEL (reference sequence). As DNA, the CDR3 is TGTGCCAGCAGCCCATTCTTGGGACAGGGGGCAACTGAAGCTTTCTTT. This translates into CASSPFLGQGATEAFF.

This clone was seen many times. A read error may explain this, as a much larger clone is one base away. Different DNA sequences within this sample yield the same CDR3. V and J are TRBV6-1 and TRBJ2-5; 10 bases align to TRBD2. Germline V gives CDR1 MNHNS, CDR2 SASEGT. The CDR3 spans 18 residues. The V gene end was trimmed by 6 bases and the J gene end by 5 bases; junction bases not matched to a gene: 18. CDR3 sequence: CASSGKELAGGQGETQYF. As DNA, the CDR3 is TGTGCCAGCAGCGGTAAGGAATTAGCGGGAGGCCAGGGGGAGACCCAGTACTTC.

This clone has a handful of counts. V gene TRBV28 combines with J gene TRBJ1-5; D is perhaps TRBD1 (5 bases). V gave up 6 bases and J gave up 11 bases, with 11 bases separating them. CDR1 is MDHEN and CDR2 is SYDVKM in the germline V gene. The CDR3 runs to 11 residues. CDR3 protein: CASRRWGSQHF. The CDR3 nucleotides read TGTGCCAGCAGAAGGTGGGGGTCCCAGCATTTT.

The CDR3 bases are TGTGCCAGTTTGGACAGGCGTACGAATTCACCCCTCCACTTT. Its protein is CASLDRRTNSPLHF. This chain joins TRBV6-2 or TRBV6-3 and TRBJ1-6; 7 bases align to TRBD1. The CDR3 is 14 residues long. Germline V gives CDR1 MNHEY, CDR2 SVGEGT. V dropped 9 bases and J dropped 7; count of bases not matched to a gene: 9.

The chain recombines TRBV28 with TRBJ2-2; D tentatively fits TRBD1 or TRBD2 (6 bases each). Germline V lookup: CDR1 MDHEN, CDR2 SYDVKM. Between the trimmed V and J ends, which lost 5 bases and 4 bases, there was a span of 14 bases. The length of the CDR3 is 15 residues. The CDR3 loop reads CASSTRGSGTGELFF. In DNA form, the CDR3 reads TGTGCCAGCAGTACCAGGGGTAGCGGCACCGGGGAGCTGTTTTTT.

Only a few counts were recorded for this clone. V usage is TRBV2 and J usage is TRBJ1-2, with D unresolved. The germline V gene encodes CDR1 SNHLY and CDR2 FYNNEI. Trimming left V 0 bases short and J 5 bases short, with 7 bases between. The CDR3 runs to 13 residues. CDR3 DNA: TGTGCCAGCAGTGAAGCGGGAGATTATGGCTACACCTTC. It is translated as CASSEAGDYGYTF.

The chain joins TRBV20-1 to TRBJ2-3, with D perhaps TRBD1 (6 bases). The germline CDR1 and CDR2 sequences are DFQATT and SNEGSKA (reference sequence). Trimming removed 0 bases from V and 6 bases from J, with 19 bases in between. The CDR3 totals 16 residues. The CDR3 DNA sequence: TGCAGTGCTAGAGAGAAGAGGGGGTCGACATGGGATACGCAGTATTTT. It encodes CSAREKRGSTWDTQYF.

This clone has a count of ten or more. The chain uses TRBV25-1 and TRBJ1-5; weak D call: TRBD1 (5 bases). Germline V gene sequence: CDR1 MGHDK, CDR2 SYGVNS. Trimming took off 2 bases at V and 6 bases at J, with 11 bases between the two ends. There are 14 residues in the CDR3. The CDR3 DNA reads TGTGCCAGCAGTGAAACCGGGGCTGCTCAGCCCCAGCATTTT. This gives the protein CASSETGAAQPQHF. Full variable domain (rest looked up from reference TRBV25-1 and TRBJ1-5): EADIYQTPRYLVIGTGKKITLECSQTMGHDKMYWYQQDPGMELHLIHYSYGVNSTEKGDLSSESTVSRIRTEHFPLTLESARPSHTSQYLCASSETGAAQPQHFGDGTRLSIL.